The 4 T cell receptor beta chains below all came from one sample that was sequenced in a study of post-analysis software for immune sequencing data. These receptors lack a known antigen. Points from the study as a whole: Patients had higher frequencies than controls of about five TRBV segments, including TRBV5-6, TRBV5-1 and TRBV20-1.

Unique molecular identifiers were built into the TCR beta cDNA libraries. TCRdb re-called the PCR reads with MiXCR, one entry per CDR3 protein. Of over 700,000 distinct CDR3 sequences listed, 25% to 30% are singletons. The sample was blood. The receptors originated from a girl aged 10 to 17 with multiple sclerosis.

The CDR3 here is CSGTSGITNEKLFF. The CDR3 DNA reads as TGCAGCGGTACTTCAGGGATAACTAATGAAAAACTGTTTTTT. The rearrangement joins TRBV29-1 to TRBJ1-4, with D possibly being TRBD1 (5 bases). The germline V gene has CDR1 SQVTM and CDR2 ANQGSEA. Trimming stripped 7 bases from V and 1 base from J, with 13 bases between. The CDR3 has 14 residues.

This clonotype was seen a handful of times. The rearrangement joins TRBV9 to TRBJ2-5, with 11 bases fitting TRBD2. The length of the CDR3 is 16 residues. Germline trimming cut 0 bases from V and 3 bases from J; bases unmatched to any gene: 4. Germline values: CDR1 SGDLS, CDR2 YYNGEE. The CDR3 nucleotides are TGTGCCAGCAGCGTAGAATCTAGCGGGAGGAAAGAGACCCAGTACTTC. Residues: CASSVESSGRKETQYF.

At least ten counts were recorded for this clonotype. The rearrangement joins TRBV29-1 to TRBJ2-7; 9 bases are a match to TRBD1. After removal of 4 bases from V and 3 bases from J, the junction contained 4 bases not matched to a gene. The CDR3 is made up of 13 amino acids. The germline V gene encodes CDR1 SQVTM and CDR2 ANQGSEA. Here the CDR3 DNA reads TGCAGCGTTGGGGGGGGACAGGGCTACGAGCAGTACTTC. Its translation: CSVGGGQGYEQYF.

This rearrangement joins TRBV15 to TRBJ2-3, with D possibly matching TRBD2 (5 bases). V lost 0 bases and J 7 bases, leaving 17 bases between the germline ends. Looked up from germline, CDR1 is LNHNV and CDR2 is YYDKDF (reference sequence). The CDR3 length is 16 residues. CDR3 region: CATSRDFGDAGHTQYF. The DNA of the CDR3 is TGTGCCACCAGCAGAGATTTCGGGGATGCGGGCCATACGCAGTATTTT.